Listed here are 7 T cell receptor beta chains from one sample, sequenced in a study of post-analysis software for immune sequencing data. Points from the study as a whole: Several TRBV segments (TRBV5-6, TRBV5-1 and TRBV20-1 among them) occurred more frequently in patients than in controls.

The authors incorporated unique molecular identifiers into the TCR beta cDNA libraries. MiXCR, run by TCRdb on the PCR reads, gives a single entry per CDR3 protein. The profile shows around 700,000 distinct CDR3 sequences, 55% to 60% of them singletons. Their target antigens are unknown. Sequencing was carried out using blood. All receptors derive from a girl between 2 and 10 years old with multiple sclerosis.

The chain joins TRBV20-1 to TRBJ2-3; 11 positions match TRBD2. CDR3 length equals 15 residues. The V gene end was trimmed by 6 bases and the J gene end by 5 bases; junction bases not matched to a gene: 10. The germline CDR1 and CDR2 sequences are DFQATT and SNEGSKA (reference sequence). CDR3 bases: TGCAGTGCATCTATTACTAGCGGGGGCGGAGATACGCAGTATTTT. Translated, it gives CSASITSGGGDTQYF.

This clonotype occurred a few times. The V and J genes are TRBV20-1 and TRBJ2-7; 13 bases are a match to TRBD2. Germline values: CDR1 DFQATT, CDR2 SNEGSKA (reference sequence). There are 19 residues in the CDR3. Losses at the gene ends were 6 bases for V and 3 bases for J; bases not matched to a gene: 20. The CDR3 here is CSALPRPGLAGVGSYEQYF. The CDR3 nucleotides are TGCAGTGCCCTCCCCCGCCCCGGACTAGCGGGAGTGGGGAGCTACGAGCAGTACTTC.

The chain recombines TRBV4-3 with TRBJ1-2; D might be TRBD1 (5 bases). The CDR3 extends over 14 amino acids. Germline CDR1 is LGHNA and CDR2 is YSLEER. V was clipped by 4 bases and J by 8 bases, with 17 bases between them. Written as DNA, the CDR3 is TGCGCCAGCAGCCCGAATCAGGGATCGGAGGGCTACACCTTC. Its protein product is CASSPNQGSEGYTF.

The rearrangement uses TRBV7-2 and TRBJ2-5; D gene unclear. The germline gives CDR1 SGHTA, CDR2 FQGNSA. The V gene lost 1 base and the J gene lost 3 bases, with 9 bases spanning the gap. The CDR3 runs to 14 residues. In nucleotides, the CDR3 is TGTGCCAGCAGCTTAGAATACGGAAAAGAGACCCAGTACTTC. Its protein product is CASSLEYGKETQYF.

The chain is built from TRBV6-5 and TRBJ2-3; D gene uncertain. V was pared by 2 bases and J by 0 bases, with 18 bases between. CDR1 and CDR2 from the germline V gene are MNHEY and SVGAGI. The length of the CDR3 is 18 residues. The CDR3 reads CASSYRTSALPSTDTQYF. In DNA form, the CDR3 reads TGTGCCAGCAGTTACCGCACTTCTGCACTACCCAGCACAGATACGCAGTATTTT.

The V and J genes are TRBV10-3 and TRBJ2-7; 10 bases are shared with TRBD1. CDR1 is ENHRY and CDR2 is SYGVKD in the germline V gene. V trimming: 3 bases; J trimming: 3 bases; junction bases outside the gene matches: 5. The CDR3 sequence is 15 residues long. In DNA form, the CDR3 reads TGTGCCATCAGTGATTACGGGACAGGGGTCTACGAGCAGTACTTC. Translation gives CAISDYGTGVYEQYF.

The chain is built from TRBV5-1 and TRBJ2-1; tentative D call: TRBD2 (6 bases). The V gene's germline CDR1 is SGHRS and CDR2 YFSETQ. With 4 bases removed from V and 5 bases from J, the gap between germline ends came to 19 bases. The CDR3 consists of 16 residues. The CDR3 sequence is CASSVITGTSNNEQFF. CDR3 sequence (DNA): TGCGCCAGCAGCGTGATAACCGGGACTTCAAACAATGAGCAGTTCTTC.